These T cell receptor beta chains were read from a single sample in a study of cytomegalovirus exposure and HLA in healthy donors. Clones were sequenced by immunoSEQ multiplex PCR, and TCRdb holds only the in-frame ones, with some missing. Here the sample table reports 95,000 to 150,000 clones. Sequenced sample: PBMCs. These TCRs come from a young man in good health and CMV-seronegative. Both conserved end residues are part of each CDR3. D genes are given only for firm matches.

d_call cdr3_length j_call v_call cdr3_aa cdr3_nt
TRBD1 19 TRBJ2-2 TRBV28 CASSFPAIGGTGGIGELFF TGTGCCAGCAGTTTTCCCGCCATCGGGGGGACAGGGGGCATCGGGGAGCTGTTTTTT
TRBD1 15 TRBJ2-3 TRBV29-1 CSVEGDRGSTDTQYF TGCAGCGTTGAAGGTGACAGGGGGTCCACAGATACGCAGTATTTT
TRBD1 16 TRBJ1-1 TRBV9 CASSYRDRGDTYEAFF TGTGCCAGCAGCTACCGGGACAGGGGCGATACATATGAAGCTTTCTTT
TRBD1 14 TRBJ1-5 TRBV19 CASSTGTGRQPQHF TGTGCCAGTAGCACCGGGACAGGAAGGCAGCCCCAGCATTTT
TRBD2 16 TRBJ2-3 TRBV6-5 CASSSPSSGRPDTQYF TGTGCCAGCAGTTCCCCATCTAGCGGGAGGCCAGATACGCAGTATTTT
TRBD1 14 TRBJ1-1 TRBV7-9 CASSSQGADTEAFF TGTGCCAGCAGCTCACAGGGGGCAGACACTGAAGCTTTCTTT
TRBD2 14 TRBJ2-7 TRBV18 CASSPGGAGYEQYF TGTGCCAGCTCGCCGGGGGGGGCTGGCTACGAGCAGTACTTC
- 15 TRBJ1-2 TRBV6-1 CASSPRDIATRGYTF TGTGCCAGCAGTCCTCGGGACATCGCAACCAGAGGCTACACCTTC
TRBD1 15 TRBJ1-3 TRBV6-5 CASSYSGGPGNTIYF TGTGCCAGCAGTTACTCAGGGGGCCCCGGAAACACCATATATTTT
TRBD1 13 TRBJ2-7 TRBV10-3 CAISAWDSSSEYF TGTGCCATCAGCGCCTGGGACAGCTCATCGGAGTACTTC
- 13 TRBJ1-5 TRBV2 CASSDRSYQPQHF TGTGCCAGCAGCGACAGGAGTTATCAGCCCCAGCATTTT
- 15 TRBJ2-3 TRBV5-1 CASSFSDRSTDTQYF TGCGCCAGCAGCTTTAGCGACCGATCCACAGATACGCAGTATTTT
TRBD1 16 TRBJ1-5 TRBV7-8 CASSLVGTARNQPQHF TGTGCCAGCAGCTTAGTGGGGACAGCAAGGAACCAGCCCCAGCATTTT
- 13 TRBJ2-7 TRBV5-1 CASSLIWGGEQYF TGCGCCAGCAGCTTGATATGGGGCGGCGAGCAGTACTTC
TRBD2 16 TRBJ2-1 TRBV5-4 CASSFLREVEDNEQFF TGTGCCAGCAGCTTCTTGCGGGAGGTGGAGGACAATGAGCAGTTCTTC
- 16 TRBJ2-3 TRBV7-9 CASSSGGTGGTDTQYF TGTGCCAGCAGCTCAGGTGGAACAGGAGGCACAGATACGCAGTATTTT
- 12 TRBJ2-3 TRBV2 CASRPGGPNLYF TGTGCCAGCAGGCCCGGCGGGCCTAATCTGTATTTT
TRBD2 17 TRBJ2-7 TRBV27 CASSPLGLAEMSYEQYF TGTGCCAGCAGTCCCCTTGGACTAGCGGAGATGTCCTACGAGCAGTACTTC
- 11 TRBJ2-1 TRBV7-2 CASSLPGEQFF TGTGCCAGCAGCCTCCCCGGGGAGCAGTTCTTC
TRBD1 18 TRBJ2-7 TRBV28 CASSPRRDRAKSPYEQYF TGTGCCAGCAGTCCACGGCGGGACAGGGCTAAGTCCCCCTACGAGCAGTACTTC
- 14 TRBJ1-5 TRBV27 CASSFGYGNQPQHF TGTGCCAGCAGTTTCGGGTACGGAAATCAGCCCCAGCATTTT
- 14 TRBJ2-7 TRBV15 CATGEGDSSYEQYF TGTGCCACCGGGGAGGGGGATAGTTCCTACGAGCAGTACTTC